The 19 T cell receptor beta chains presented below share a single source sample, sequenced in a study of OX40 agonist ivuxolimab in advanced cancers. Using immunoSEQ multiplex PCR, the repertoire was profiled, and TCRdb retains in-frame clones only, with some absent. The top ten clones hold under 8.5% of a sample with roughly 80,000 clones, around 82% of them seen once. The sequencing used CD4+ or CD8+ T cells sorted from blood, collected in a trial of the OX40 agonist ivuxolimab. Receptors were obtained from an adult with an advanced solid tumor such as melanoma, head and neck, liver or kidney cancer.

CDR3 DNA sequence: TGTGCCAGCAGTTTAAGGAGGGTCTCGAGGGGCTACAATGAGCAGTTCTTC. It encodes CASSLRRVSRGYNEQFF. V usage is TRBV27 and J usage is TRBJ2-1, with D possibly being TRBD2 (6 bases). Germline CDR1 reads MNHEY; CDR2 reads SMNVEV (reference sequence). This CDR3 is built from 17 residues. Trimming stripped 2 bases from V and 3 bases from J, with 17 bases between.

J is TRBJ2-5 and V is TRBV6-5; TRBD1 or TRBD2 may be the D gene (6 bases each). There are 15 residues in the CDR3. Trimming took off 8 bases at V and 5 bases at J, with 21 bases between the two ends. Germline lookup yields CDR1 MNHEY and CDR2 SVGAGI. CDR3 residues: CASGRPPGAEETQYF. CDR3 sequence (DNA): TGTGCCAGCGGGCGTCCCCCGGGGGCTGAGGAGACCCAGTACTTC.

The chain employs TRBV15 and TRBJ2-5; 12 bases are a match to TRBD2. Unmatched junction bases numbered 3, after V lost 0 bases and J lost 1 base. The germline V gene has CDR1 LNHNV and CDR2 YYDKDF (reference sequence). CDR3 size: 17 residues. In DNA form, the CDR3 reads TGTGCCACCAGCAGAGATCTAGCGGGGGGGCCCCAAGAGACCCAGTACTTC. Translating it yields CATSRDLAGGPQETQYF.

V is TRBV28 and J is TRBJ1-5, with 7 bases that match TRBD1. Trimming took 1 base from V and 10 from J; bases not matched to a gene: 16. This CDR3 is built from 17 residues. The germline gives CDR1 MDHEN, CDR2 SYDVKM. CDR3 nucleotide sequence: TGTGCCAGCAGTTTATTACCACCTCGGGCAGGGGGGGTACCCCAGCATTTT. Protein sequence: CASSLLPPRAGGVPQHF.

V gene TRBV5-1 combines with J gene TRBJ2-5, with D perhaps TRBD1 (6 bases). V lost 4 bases, J lost 4 bases, and 14 bases lay in between. The length of the CDR3 is 14 residues. In germline, CDR1 is SGHRS, CDR2 YFSETQ. The CDR3 DNA follows: TGCGCCAGCAGCGACGGGACACCCCTAGAGACCCAGTACTTC. Amino acid sequence: CASSDGTPLETQYF.

V and J are TRBV2 and TRBJ2-1; possible D gene TRBD1, 6 bases. In germline, CDR1 is SNHLY, CDR2 FYNNEI. Between the trimmed V and J ends, which lost 3 bases and 0 bases, there was a span of 9 bases. This CDR3 is built from 15 residues. The chain's CDR3 is CASSDAQGSYNEQFF. The CDR3 bases are TGTGCCAGCAGTGACGCACAGGGCTCCTACAATGAGCAGTTCTTC.

V is TRBV5-4 and J is TRBJ2-1; 11 bases match TRBD2. Germline V gene lookup returns CDR1 SGHNT and CDR2 YYREEE (reference sequence). V dropped 0 bases and J dropped 4; count of bases not matched to a gene: 3. The CDR3 has 16 residues. This CDR3 reads CASSLATSGGYNEQFF. CDR3 nucleotide sequence: TGTGCCAGCAGCTTGGCCACTAGCGGGGGATACAATGAGCAGTTCTTC.

In this sample, this clone turned up once. This sequence joins TRBV7-9 and TRBJ1-1; a weak D match, TRBD1 (6 bases). V gave up 1 base and J gave up 11 bases, with 20 bases separating them. CDR1 is SEHNR and CDR2 is FQNEAQ in the germline V gene (reference sequence). This CDR3 comprises 15 residues. CDR3 DNA sequence: TGTGCCAGCAGCTTAGGGGGGACACTCCGTAAGGGGGCTTTCTTT. It is translated as CASSLGGTLRKGAFF.

The V and J genes are TRBV9 and TRBJ2-3; tentative D call: TRBD2 (6 bases). Germline assignment: CDR1 SGDLS and CDR2 YYNGEE. Trimming cost V 0 bases and J 0 bases, with 11 bases left between them. The CDR3 is 16 residues long. The CDR3 is CASSVEVGLSTDTQYF. The DNA for the CDR3 is TGTGCCAGCAGCGTAGAGGTGGGACTCAGCACAGATACGCAGTATTTT.

This chain joins TRBV30 and TRBJ2-5; D is possibly TRBD1 (6 bases). The germline V gene has CDR1 GTSNPN and CDR2 SVGIG (reference sequence). The V gene lost 0 bases and the J gene lost 5 bases, with 19 bases spanning the gap. CDR3 length: 16 residues. CDR3 in amino acids: CAWSVARRGVTETQYF. CDR3 DNA sequence: TGTGCCTGGAGTGTGGCTCGCAGGGGCGTTACGGAGACCCAGTACTTC.

The chain recombines TRBV4-3 with TRBJ2-3; no clear D gene. CDR1 and CDR2 from the germline V gene are LGHNA and YSLEER. V was shortened by 0 bases and J by 0 bases, with 4 bases between the two germline ends. This CDR3 has 14 amino acids. The CDR3 spells CASSQDASTDTQYF. As DNA, the CDR3 is TGCGCCAGCAGCCAAGATGCCAGCACAGATACGCAGTATTTT.

This chain links TRBV5-1 with TRBJ1-2; a weak D match, TRBD1 (6 bases). Trimming left V 5 bases short and J 4 bases short, with 27 bases between. Looked up from germline, CDR1 is SGHRS and CDR2 is YFSETQ. The CDR3 length is 18 residues. This CDR3 is CASRLTFTAVQGTYGYTF. CDR3 sequence (DNA): TGCGCCAGCAGGCTTACCTTCACCGCGGTGCAGGGGACCTATGGCTACACCTTC.

The chain links TRBV2 to TRBJ1-1, with 9 positions matching TRBD1. Germline V lookup: CDR1 SNHLY, CDR2 FYNNEI. This CDR3 spans 14 amino acids. The V gene end was trimmed by 8 bases and the J gene end by 5 bases; junction bases not matched to a gene: 9. CDR3 nucleotides: TGTGCCAGCTTTTTCCGACAGGGGGGGACTGAAGCTTTCTTT. Protein product: CASFFRQGGTEAFF. Full variable domain (rest looked up from reference TRBV2 and TRBJ1-1): EPEVTQTPSHQVTQMGQEVILRCVPISNHLYFYWYRQILGQKVEFLVSFYNNEISEKSEIFDDQFSVERPDGSNFTLKIRSTKLEDSAMYFCASFFRQGGTEAFFGQGTRLTVV.

The chain combines TRBV2 with TRBJ2-1; no firm D call. V was trimmed by 3 bases and J by 9 bases, leaving 6 bases between them. CDR3 length equals 11 residues. CDR1 and CDR2 from the germline V gene are SNHLY and FYNNEI. This CDR3 is CASSEYSEQFF. DNA for the CDR3: TGTGCCAGCAGTGAGTATAGTGAGCAGTTCTTC.

The table lists this clone with a few counts. The rearrangement links TRBV10-3 to TRBJ2-2; 12 positions match TRBD2. V lost 6 bases, J lost 1 base, and 3 bases stayed unmatched. This CDR3 contains 16 residues. Looked up from germline, CDR1 is ENHRY and CDR2 is SYGVKD. The CDR3 nucleotides read TGTGCCATCAGCCTGACTAGCGGGGGGAACACCGGGGAGCTGTTTTTT. This gives the protein CAISLTSGGNTGELFF.

V gene TRBV7-8 combines with J gene TRBJ1-3; no clear D. Germline CDR1 and CDR2: SGHVS and FQNEAQ. This CDR3 has 15 residues. Trimming stripped 5 bases from V and 0 bases from J, with 11 bases between. The DNA for the CDR3 is TGTGCCAGCAGCCTCGAGGGCTACTCTGGAAACACCATATATTTT. Its protein is CASSLEGYSGNTIYF.

This chain links TRBV19 with TRBJ1-5; a weak D match, TRBD1 (5 bases). V gave up 6 bases and J gave up 5 bases, with 20 bases separating them. Germline V gives CDR1 LNHDA, CDR2 SQIVND (reference sequence). The CDR3 contains 16 residues. CDR3 amino acids: CASSPKALRGHQPQHF. The CDR3 DNA reads TGTGCCAGTAGCCCGAAAGCTTTGAGGGGTCATCAGCCCCAGCATTTT.

The chain combines TRBV19 with TRBJ2-3; D unresolved. The CDR3 has 14 amino acids. V gave up 1 base and J gave up 6 bases, with 11 bases separating them. From germline, CDR1 is LNHDA and CDR2 SQIVND (reference sequence). The CDR3 region is CASSIGQPVDTQYF. CDR3 nucleotide sequence: TGTGCCAGTAGTATAGGGCAGCCCGTGGATACGCAGTATTTT.

This clone ranks as medium-sized. The rearrangement uses TRBV28 and TRBJ2-7; TRBD2 might be the D (6 bases). Trimming took 3 bases from V and 2 from J, leaving 11 bases between them. The CDR3 runs 14 residues. Per the germline V gene, CDR1 is MDHEN and CDR2 is SYDVKM. The CDR3 protein is CASSFPRTTYEQYF. The CDR3, as DNA: TGTGCCAGCAGTTTCCCCAGGACTACCTACGAGCAGTACTTC.